Presented here are 10 T cell receptor beta chains from one specimen sequenced in a study of T cells in Graves' hyperthyroidism and ophthalmopathy. RNA transcripts provided the source from which TCR beta CDR3 regions were amplified. First-round RT-PCR of the TCR CDR3 relied on the HTBI primer set. TCRdb called the multiplex PCR reads again in MiXCR, with one record for every CDR3 protein. The sample shows around 600,000 distinct CDR3 sequences, 45% of them seen only once. The sample taken for sequencing was peripheral blood or thyroid tissue (not recorded which). All receptors derive from an adult man with Graves' disease, either hyperthyroidism or ophthalmopathy (not recorded which).

As concerns this clonotype: The CDR3 carries no conserved terminal phenylalanine or tryptophan, so it likely arises from a read error. The rearrangement links TRBV2 to TRBJ1-2, with D possibly being TRBD1 (6 bases). The CDR3 runs to 13 residues. V lost 6 bases and J lost 2, with 10 bases in between. Germline-derived CDR1 and CDR2 are SNHLY and FYNNEI. CDR3 residues: CASSGQQNYGYTL. The CDR3, as DNA: TGTGCCAGCAGCGGACAGCAAAACTATGGCTACACCCTC.

This clonotype was counted at least ten times. The J gene is TRBJ1-6, the V gene TRBV7-9, with D possibly being TRBD1 (5 bases). V was trimmed by 1 base and J by 9 bases, leaving 19 bases between them. Germline CDR1 is SEHNR and CDR2 is FQNEAQ (reference sequence). CDR3 length: 17 amino acids. CDR3: CASSLVAGNHRGSPLHF. The CDR3 DNA follows: TGTGCCAGCAGCTTAGTGGCAGGGAACCATAGGGGTTCACCCCTCCACTTT.

Ten or more counts support this clonotype. The chain carries TRBV24-1 and TRBJ1-1, with D perhaps matching TRBD1 (6 bases). Trimming took 4 bases from V and 11 from J, leaving 10 bases between them. CDR1 and CDR2 (germline): KGHDR, SFDVKD. The CDR3 sequence is 11 residues long. The chain's CDR3 is CATSEGGRAFF. CDR3 in DNA: TGTGCCACCAGTGAAGGGGGGCGGGCTTTCTTT.

This chain joins TRBV29-1 and TRBJ1-2, with 9 bases fitting TRBD1. There are 14 residues in the CDR3. V shed 4 bases, J shed 5 bases, and the junction held 8 bases outside the gene matches. The V gene's germline CDR1 is SQVTM and CDR2 ANQGSEA. CDR3 loop: CSVGGQGGRYGYTF. Written as DNA, the CDR3 is TGCAGCGTTGGGGGACAGGGCGGTCGGTATGGCTACACCTTC.

To note about this clonotype: It may be a read error: a sequence one base away is much more abundant. The CDR3 nucleotides are TGTGCCACCAGTGGCACCGGGAGGGATCAGCCCCAGCATTTT. It encodes CATSGTGRDQPQHF. The chain joins TRBV24-1 to TRBJ1-5, with no clear D. V was shortened by 5 bases and J by 5 bases, with 12 bases between the two germline ends. The CDR3 spans 14 residues. Germline V gives CDR1 KGHDR, CDR2 SFDVKD.

This clonotype has more than one count but fewer than ten. The chain joins TRBV7-2 to TRBJ1-3; 8 positions match TRBD1. The germline V gene has CDR1 SGHTA and CDR2 FQGNSA. This CDR3 region has 16 residues. V shed 2 bases, J shed 0 bases, and the junction held 3 bases outside the gene matches. In nucleotides, the CDR3 is TGTGCCAGCAGCTTAACAGGGGGACCCTCTGGAAACACCATATATTTT. Its translation is CASSLTGGPSGNTIYF. Together with reference TRBV7-2 and TRBJ1-3, the CDR3 gives the full variable domain: GAGVSQSPSNKVTEKGKDVELRCDPISGHTALYWYRQSLGQGLEFLIYFQGNSAPDKSGLPSDRFSAERTGGSVSTLTIQRTQQEDSAVYLCASSLTGGPSGNTIYFGEGSWLTVV.

The table lists this clonotype with many counts. The genes are TRBV7-9 and TRBJ2-7; D is possibly TRBD1 or TRBD2 (5 bases each). The V end lost 9 bases, the J end lost 3 bases, and 15 bases lay between the germline ends. Looked up from germline, CDR1 is SEHNR and CDR2 is FQNEAQ (reference sequence). The CDR3 runs 13 residues. The chain's CDR3 is CASSTGTGYEQYF. The DNA of the CDR3 is TGTGCCAGTAGTACCGGGACGGGCTACGAGCAGTACTTC.

The sample holds many counts of this clonotype. One end of the junction is discordant with germline, which a read error may explain. The V and J genes are TRBV5-1 and TRBJ2-7, with a weak D call TRBD2 (6 bases). CDR1 is SGHRS and CDR2 is YFSETQ in the germline V gene. The CDR3 is 14 amino acids. The CDR3 sequence: CASSFQGGTYEQYF. The CDR3 nucleotides read TGTGCCAGCAGTTTCCAGGGAGGAACCTACGAGCAGTACTTC.

This clonotype was observed a few times. The chain links TRBV7-9 to TRBJ1-2; 7 nucleotides match TRBD1. With V trimmed by 6 bases and J by 2 bases, 9 bases remained unmatched. The CDR3 is 15 residues long. Germline loops: CDR1 SEHNR, CDR2 FQNEAQ (reference sequence). Here the CDR3 reads CASRHTGVGNYGYTF. The CDR3 coding sequence is TGTGCCAGCAGGCATACAGGGGTGGGGAACTATGGCTACACCTTC.

This chain joins TRBV7-3 and TRBJ2-5, with 12 bases matching TRBD1. The germline V gene encodes CDR1 SGHTA and CDR2 FQGTGA. V shed 5 bases, J shed 5 bases, and the junction held 9 bases outside the gene matches. CDR3 length equals 16 residues. CDR3 sequence: CASSASGTGGLETQYF. The CDR3, as DNA: TGTGCCAGCAGCGCCTCCGGGACAGGGGGCTTGGAGACCCAGTACTTC.